This TCR beta chain was retrieved from a study of T cell responses to AZD1222 COVID-19 vaccine. Clones were sequenced by immunoSEQ multiplex PCR, and TCRdb holds only the in-frame ones, with some missing. This sample yields a few hundred thousand clones, of which approximately 93% are seen a single time; approximately 0.52% belongs to the top ten. V was pared by 3 bases and J by 8 bases, with 11 bases between. Germline CDR1 and CDR2: MDHEN and SYDVKM. The CDR3 consists of 12 residues. Source: peripheral blood, taken on day 0 of AZD1222 vaccination. The receptor was isolated from an adult in good health. This sequence joins TRBV28 and TRBJ2-7; D not certain. The chain's CDR3 is CASSLMKHKQYF. The CDR3 DNA sequence: TGTGCCAGCAGTTTGATGAAGCACAAGCAGTACTTC.